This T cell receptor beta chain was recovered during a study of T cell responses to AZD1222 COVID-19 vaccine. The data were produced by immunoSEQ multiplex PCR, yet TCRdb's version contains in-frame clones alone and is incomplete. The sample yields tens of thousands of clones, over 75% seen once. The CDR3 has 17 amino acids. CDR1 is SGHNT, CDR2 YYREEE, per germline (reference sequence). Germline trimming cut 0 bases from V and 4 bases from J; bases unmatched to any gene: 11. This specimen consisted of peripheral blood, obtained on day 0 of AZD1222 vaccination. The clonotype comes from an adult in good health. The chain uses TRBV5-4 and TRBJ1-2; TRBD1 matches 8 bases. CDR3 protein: CASSLVDRVYWSYGYTF. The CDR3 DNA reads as TGTGCCAGCAGCTTGGTGGACAGGGTATATTGGAGCTATGGCTACACCTTC.